The table lists the clone carrying this T cell receptor beta chain with a few counts. Its antigen is undetermined. In TCRdb, the reads were re-called with MiXCR into one record per CDR3 protein. Of hundreds of thousands of distinct CDR3 sequences listed, under 40% are singletons. CDR1 MDHEN and CDR2 SYDVKM come from the germline V gene. V dropped 5 bases and J dropped 0; count of bases not matched to a gene: 4. The CDR3 covers 16 residues. This specimen belongs to a study of T cell repertoires in cytomegalovirus infection. About the study: Both a matching HLA type and CMV infection were indicated by public TCR beta signatures. Overall study results and limits: Based on cumulative public TCR beta family frequency, carriers of CMV plus the relevant HLA were identified. Ex vivo, HLA-C-restricted CMV-specific TCR beta clonotypes prevailed over the rest of the response.

This chain links TRBV28 with TRBJ2-2; 9 nucleotides line up with TRBD1. The TCR originated in a human donor in good health (CMV status not recorded). Some clones in this sample may be carry-over from other donors' samples. The source material was PBMCs. The CDR3: CASSPRTGANTGELFF. The CDR3 DNA is TGTGCCAGCAGTCCCAGGACAGGGGCGAACACCGGGGAGCTGTTTTTT.